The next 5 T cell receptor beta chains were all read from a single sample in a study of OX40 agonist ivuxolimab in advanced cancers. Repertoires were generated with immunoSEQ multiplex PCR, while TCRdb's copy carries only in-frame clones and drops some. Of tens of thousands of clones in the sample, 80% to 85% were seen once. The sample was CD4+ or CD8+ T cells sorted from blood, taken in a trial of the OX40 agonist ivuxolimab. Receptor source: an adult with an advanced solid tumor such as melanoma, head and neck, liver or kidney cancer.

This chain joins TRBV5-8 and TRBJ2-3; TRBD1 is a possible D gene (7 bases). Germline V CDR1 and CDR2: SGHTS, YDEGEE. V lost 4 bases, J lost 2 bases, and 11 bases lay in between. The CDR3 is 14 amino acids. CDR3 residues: CASSQGGATDTQYF. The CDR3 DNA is TGTGCCAGCAGCCAGGGGGGCGCCACAGATACGCAGTATTTT.

This CDR3 reads CASSSFRDRDEKLFF. In DNA form, the CDR3 reads TGTGCCAGCAGCTCGTTCCGGGACCGGGACGAAAAACTGTTTTTT. The chain is built from TRBV5-4 and TRBJ1-4, with D possibly being TRBD1 (5 bases). Germline-derived CDR1 and CDR2 are SGHNT and YYREEE (reference sequence). Between the trimmed V and J ends, which lost 3 bases and 8 bases, there was a span of 17 bases. The CDR3 sequence is 15 residues long.

The CDR3 sequence: CASSHTSNYGYTF. DNA for the CDR3: TGTGCCAGCAGCCATACCTCTAACTATGGCTACACCTTC. This chain uses TRBV11-1 with TRBJ1-2; D uncertain. This CDR3 contains 13 residues. Per germline, CDR1 SGHAT and CDR2 FQDESV (reference sequence). The V end was cut by 5 bases, the J end by 0 bases, with 7 bases between. Supplemented by reference TRBV11-1 and TRBJ1-2, the full variable domain reads EAEVAQSPRYKITEKSQAVAFWCDPISGHATLYWYRQILGQGPELLVQFQDESVVDDSQLPKDRFSAERLKGVDSTLKIQPAELGDSAMYLCASSHTSNYGYTFGSGTRLTVV.

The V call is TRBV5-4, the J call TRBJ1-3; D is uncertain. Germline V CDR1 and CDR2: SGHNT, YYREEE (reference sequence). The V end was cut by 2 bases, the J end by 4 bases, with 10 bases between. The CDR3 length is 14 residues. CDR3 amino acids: CASSLIDGGNTIYF. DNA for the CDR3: TGTGCCAGCAGCTTAATCGACGGAGGAAACACCATATATTTT.

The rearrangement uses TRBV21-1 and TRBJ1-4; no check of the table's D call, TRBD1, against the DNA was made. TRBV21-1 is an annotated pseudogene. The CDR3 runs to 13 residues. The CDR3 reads CASSMGQGQKLFF. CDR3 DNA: TGTGCCAGCAGCATGGGACAGGGGCAAAAACTGTTTTTT.